The sequence of this T cell receptor (beta chain) was determined in a study of cytomegalovirus exposure and HLA in healthy donors. Both 60 Vbeta primers and 13 Jbeta primers went into the PCR. Libraries were prepared by immunoSEQ multiplex PCR; TCRdb keeps only in-frame clonotypes and omits some of them. In the table there are 100,000 to 150,000 clones, 65% to 90% of which are singletons. Findings and limits, study-wide: TCR beta V- and J-gene trimming was later associated with a missense DCLRE1C variant.

In the case of this clone: Its antigen is undetermined.

The sequencing input was PBMCs. This TCR was sampled from a man aged 18 to 29 in good health and CMV-seronegative.

The DNA for the CDR3 is TGTGCCAGCAGTTTCCTAGGGGTGGGGGGACGCACAGATACGCAGTATTTT. Protein sequence: CASSFLGVGGRTDTQYF. V is TRBV2 and J is TRBJ2-3, with D tentatively TRBD2 (6 bases). Germline CDR1 reads SNHLY; CDR2 reads FYNNEI. The CDR3 is 17 amino acids. V was shortened by 5 bases and J by 1 base, with 19 bases between the two germline ends.